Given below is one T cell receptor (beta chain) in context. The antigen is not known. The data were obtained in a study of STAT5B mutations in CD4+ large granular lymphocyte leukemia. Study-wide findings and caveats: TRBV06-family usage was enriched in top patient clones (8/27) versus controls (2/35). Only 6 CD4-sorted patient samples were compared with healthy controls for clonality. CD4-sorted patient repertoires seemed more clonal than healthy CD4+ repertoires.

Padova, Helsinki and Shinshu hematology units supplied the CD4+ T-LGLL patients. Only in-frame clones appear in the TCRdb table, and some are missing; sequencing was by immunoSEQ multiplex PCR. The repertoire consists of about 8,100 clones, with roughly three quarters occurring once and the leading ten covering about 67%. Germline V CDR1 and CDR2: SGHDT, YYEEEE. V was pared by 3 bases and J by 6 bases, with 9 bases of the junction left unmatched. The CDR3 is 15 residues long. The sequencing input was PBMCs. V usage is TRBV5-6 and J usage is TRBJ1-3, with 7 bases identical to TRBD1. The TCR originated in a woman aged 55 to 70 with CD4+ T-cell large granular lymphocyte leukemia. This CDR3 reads CASSSPVQGINTIYF. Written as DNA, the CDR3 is TGTGCCAGCAGCTCCCCCGTACAGGGGATAAACACCATATATTTT.